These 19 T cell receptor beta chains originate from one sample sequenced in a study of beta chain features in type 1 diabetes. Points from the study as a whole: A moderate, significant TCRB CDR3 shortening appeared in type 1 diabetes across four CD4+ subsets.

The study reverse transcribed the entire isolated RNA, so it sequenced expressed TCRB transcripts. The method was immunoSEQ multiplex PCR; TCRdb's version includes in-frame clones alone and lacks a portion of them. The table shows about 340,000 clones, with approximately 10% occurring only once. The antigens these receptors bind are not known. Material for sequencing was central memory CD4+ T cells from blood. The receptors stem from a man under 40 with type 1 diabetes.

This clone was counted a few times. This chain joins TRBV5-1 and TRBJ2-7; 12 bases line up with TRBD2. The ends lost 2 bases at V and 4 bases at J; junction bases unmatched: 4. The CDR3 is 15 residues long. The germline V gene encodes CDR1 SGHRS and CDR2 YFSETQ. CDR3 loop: CASSLLAGGSYEQYF. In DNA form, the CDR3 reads TGCGCCAGCAGCTTACTAGCGGGGGGATCGTACGAGCAGTACTTC.

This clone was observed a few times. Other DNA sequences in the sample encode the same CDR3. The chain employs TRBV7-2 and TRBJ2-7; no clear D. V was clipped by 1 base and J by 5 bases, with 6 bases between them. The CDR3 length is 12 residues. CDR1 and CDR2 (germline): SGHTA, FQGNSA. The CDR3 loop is CASSLGRDEQYF. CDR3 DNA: TGTGCCAGCAGCTTAGGCCGGGACGAGCAGTACTTC.

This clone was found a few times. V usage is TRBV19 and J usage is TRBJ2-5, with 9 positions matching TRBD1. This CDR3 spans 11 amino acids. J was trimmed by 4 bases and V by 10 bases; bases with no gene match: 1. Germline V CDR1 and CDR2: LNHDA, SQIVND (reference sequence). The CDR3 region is CATDRGETQYF. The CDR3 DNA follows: TGTGCCACGGACAGGGGAGAGACCCAGTACTTC. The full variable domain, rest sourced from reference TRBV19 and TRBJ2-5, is DGGITQSPKYLFRKEGQNVTLSCEQNLNHDAMYWYRQDPGQGLRLIYYSQIVNDFQKGDIAEGYSVSREKKESFPLTVTSAQKNPTAFYLCATDRGETQYFGPGTRLLVL.

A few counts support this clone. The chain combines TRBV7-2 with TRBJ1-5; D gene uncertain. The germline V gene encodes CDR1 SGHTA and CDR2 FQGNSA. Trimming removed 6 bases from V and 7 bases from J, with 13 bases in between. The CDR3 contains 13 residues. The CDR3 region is CASSSTPLQPQHF. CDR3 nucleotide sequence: TGTGCCAGCAGTTCCACCCCCTTGCAGCCCCAGCATTTT.

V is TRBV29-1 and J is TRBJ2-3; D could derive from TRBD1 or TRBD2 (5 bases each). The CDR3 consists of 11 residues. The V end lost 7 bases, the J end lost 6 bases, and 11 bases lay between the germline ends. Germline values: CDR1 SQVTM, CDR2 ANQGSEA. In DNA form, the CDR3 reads TGCAGCGCTGGGGCTAGCGATACGCAGTATTTT. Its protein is CSAGASDTQYF.

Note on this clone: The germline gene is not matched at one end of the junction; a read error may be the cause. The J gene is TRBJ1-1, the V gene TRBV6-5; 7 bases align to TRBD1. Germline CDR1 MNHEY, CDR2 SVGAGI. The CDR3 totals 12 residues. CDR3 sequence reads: CASSYGFGTESF. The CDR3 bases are TGTGCCAGCAGTTACGGTTTCGGGACAGAGAGTTTT.

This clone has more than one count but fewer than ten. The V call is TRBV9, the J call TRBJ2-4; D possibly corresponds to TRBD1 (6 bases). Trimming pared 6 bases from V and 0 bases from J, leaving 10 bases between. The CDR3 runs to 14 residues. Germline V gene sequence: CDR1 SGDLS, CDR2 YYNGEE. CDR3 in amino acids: CASNPGQAKNIQYF. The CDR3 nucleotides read TGTGCCAGCAACCCGGGACAAGCCAAAAACATTCAGTACTTC.

CDR3 loop: CASQGKMGDPLHF. Written as DNA, the CDR3 is TGCGCCAGCCAGGGAAAGATGGGTGATCCCCTCCACTTT. The chain links TRBV4-3 to TRBJ1-6; a weak D match, TRBD1 (5 bases). V gave up 8 bases and J gave up 13 bases, with 18 bases separating them. The CDR3 has 13 residues. Germline V CDR1 and CDR2: LGHNA, YSLEER.

CDR3 protein: CASRRGQGDSDTQYF. CDR3 nucleotides: TGTGCCAGTCGTCGGGGACAGGGGGATTCAGATACGCAGTATTTT. This chain joins TRBV19 and TRBJ2-3; 11 bases match TRBD1. V trimming: 8 bases; J trimming: 4 bases; junction bases outside the gene matches: 8. This CDR3 spans 15 amino acids. Germline V gene data show CDR1 as LNHDA and CDR2 as SQIVND (reference sequence).

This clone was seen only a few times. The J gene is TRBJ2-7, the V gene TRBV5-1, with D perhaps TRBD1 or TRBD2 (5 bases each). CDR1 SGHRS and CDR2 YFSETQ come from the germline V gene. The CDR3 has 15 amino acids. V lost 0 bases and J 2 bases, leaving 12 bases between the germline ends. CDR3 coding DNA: TGCGCCAGCAGCTTGGCCTGGGGACGAACCTACGAGCAGTACTTC. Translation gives CASSLAWGRTYEQYF.

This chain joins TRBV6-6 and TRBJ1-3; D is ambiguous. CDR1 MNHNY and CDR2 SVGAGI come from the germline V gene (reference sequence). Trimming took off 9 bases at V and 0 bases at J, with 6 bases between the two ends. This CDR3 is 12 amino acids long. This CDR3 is CASSPSGNTIYF. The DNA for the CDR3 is TGTGCCAGTTCCCCCTCTGGAAACACCATATATTTT.

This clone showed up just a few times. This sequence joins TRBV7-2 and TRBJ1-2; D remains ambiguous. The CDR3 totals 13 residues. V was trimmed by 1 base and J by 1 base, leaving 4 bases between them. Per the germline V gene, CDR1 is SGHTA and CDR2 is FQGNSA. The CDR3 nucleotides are TGTGCCAGCAGCTTAGGGATTAACTATGGCTACACCTTC. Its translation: CASSLGINYGYTF.

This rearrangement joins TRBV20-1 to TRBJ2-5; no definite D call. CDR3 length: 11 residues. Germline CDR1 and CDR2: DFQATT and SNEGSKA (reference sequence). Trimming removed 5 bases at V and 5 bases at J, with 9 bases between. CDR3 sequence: CSAQDEETQYF. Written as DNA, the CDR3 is TGCAGTGCTCAGGACGAGGAGACCCAGTACTTC.

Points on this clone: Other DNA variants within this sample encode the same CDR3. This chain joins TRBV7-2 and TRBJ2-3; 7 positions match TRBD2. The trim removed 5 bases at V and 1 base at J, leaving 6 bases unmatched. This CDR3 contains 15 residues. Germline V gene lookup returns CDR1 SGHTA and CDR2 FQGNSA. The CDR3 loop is CASSRGLAGTDTQYF. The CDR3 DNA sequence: TGTGCCAGCAGCCGAGGGCTAGCGGGCACAGATACGCAGTATTTT. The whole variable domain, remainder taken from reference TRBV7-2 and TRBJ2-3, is GAGVSQSPSNKVTEKGKDVELRCDPISGHTALYWYRQSLGQGLEFLIYFQGNSAPDKSGLPSDRFSAERTGGSVSTLTIQRTQQEDSAVYLCASSRGLAGTDTQYFGPGTRLTVL.

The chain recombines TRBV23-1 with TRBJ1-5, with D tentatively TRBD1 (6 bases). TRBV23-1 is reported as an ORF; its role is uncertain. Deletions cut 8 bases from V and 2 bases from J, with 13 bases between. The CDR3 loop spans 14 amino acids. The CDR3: CASRGGAGNQPQHF. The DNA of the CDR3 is TGCGCCAGCCGAGGGGGGGCGGGCAATCAGCCCCAGCATTTT.

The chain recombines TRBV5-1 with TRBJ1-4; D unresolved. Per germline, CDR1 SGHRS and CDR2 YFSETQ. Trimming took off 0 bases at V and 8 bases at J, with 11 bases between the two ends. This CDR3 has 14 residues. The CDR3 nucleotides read TGCGCCAGCAGCTTGGTGGGGAATGAGGAAAAACTGTTTTTT. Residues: CASSLVGNEEKLFF. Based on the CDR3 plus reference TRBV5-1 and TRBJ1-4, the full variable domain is KAGVTQTPRYLIKTRGQQVTLSCSPISGHRSVSWYQQTPGQGLQFLFEYFSETQRNKGNFPGRFSGRQFSNSRSEMNVSTLELGDSALYLCASSLVGNEEKLFFGSGTQLSVL.

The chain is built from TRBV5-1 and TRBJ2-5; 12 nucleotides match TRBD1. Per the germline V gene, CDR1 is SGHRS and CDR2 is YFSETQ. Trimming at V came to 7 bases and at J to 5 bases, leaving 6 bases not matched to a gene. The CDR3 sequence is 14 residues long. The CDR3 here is CASGGTGGLETQYF. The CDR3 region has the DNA TGCGCCAGCGGGGGGACAGGGGGCCTCGAGACCCAGTACTTC.

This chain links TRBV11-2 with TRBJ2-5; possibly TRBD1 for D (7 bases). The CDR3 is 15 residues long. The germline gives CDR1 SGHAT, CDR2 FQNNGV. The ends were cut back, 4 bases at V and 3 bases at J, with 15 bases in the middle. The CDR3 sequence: CASSSSAGGKETQYF. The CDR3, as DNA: TGTGCCAGCAGCTCATCTGCAGGGGGGAAAGAGACCCAGTACTTC.

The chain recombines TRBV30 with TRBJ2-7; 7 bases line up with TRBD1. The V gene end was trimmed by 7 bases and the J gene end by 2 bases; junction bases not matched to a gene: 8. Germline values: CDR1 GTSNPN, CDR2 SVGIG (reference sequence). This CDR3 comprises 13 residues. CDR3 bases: TGTGCCTCCTCACGGGGACAGACCTACGAGCAGTACTTC. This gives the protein CASSRGQTYEQYF.